One TCR beta chain is described in this entry. At one end the junction does not follow the germline gene, possibly because of a read error. The CDR3 contains 13 residues. This specimen belongs to a study of tumor and adjacent non-tumor tissue in lung cancer. At the level of the study: Histology: 12 adenocarcinoma, 2 squamous cell carcinoma, 1 small cell lung cancer. On average, productive TCRbeta reads reached about 4.2 million per sample.

RNA was extracted from bulk tissue without any cell sorting. Distant lung tissue was collected more than 3 cm away from the tumor edge. Newly diagnosed lung cancer patients had thoracic surgery in China, August–late 2014, without prior chemotherapy. A modified ARM-PCR protocol with three rounds of nested PCR amplified TCRbeta. MiXCR, run by TCRdb on the multiplex PCR reads, gives a single entry per CDR3 protein. Among 80,000 to 130,000 distinct CDR3 sequences, 65% were seen once, and the ten largest hold roughly 20%. This clonotype was obtained from a man aged 25 to 40 with non-small cell lung cancer. This chain joins TRBV12-3 or TRBV12-4 and TRBJ2-7; D is possibly TRBD1 (6 bases). Sequencing used distant non-tumor lung tissue. The CDR3 DNA follows: TGTACCAGCAGTTTACAGGGATGGTACGAGCACTACTTC. This sequence encodes CTSSLQGWYEHYF.